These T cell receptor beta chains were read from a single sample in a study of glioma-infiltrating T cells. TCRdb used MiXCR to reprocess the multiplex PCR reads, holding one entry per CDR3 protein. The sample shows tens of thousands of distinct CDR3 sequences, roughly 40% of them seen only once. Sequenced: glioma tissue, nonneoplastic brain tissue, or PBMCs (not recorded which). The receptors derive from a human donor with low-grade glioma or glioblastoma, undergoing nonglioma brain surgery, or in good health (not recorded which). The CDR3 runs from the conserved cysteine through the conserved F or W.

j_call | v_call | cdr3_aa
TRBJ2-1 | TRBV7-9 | CASSLFWDNNEQIF
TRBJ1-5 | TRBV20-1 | CSASLEGGENQPQHF
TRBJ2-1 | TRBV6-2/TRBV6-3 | CASSGVSSYNEQFF
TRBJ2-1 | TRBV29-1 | CSVPGGASGSNEQFF
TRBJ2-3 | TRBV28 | CASSFGLATGTDTQYF
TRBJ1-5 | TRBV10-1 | CASSVTGDQPQHF
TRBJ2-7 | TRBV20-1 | CSASSVRDRAWEQYF
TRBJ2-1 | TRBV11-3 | CASSLLRYNEQFF
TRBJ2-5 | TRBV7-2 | CASSYHLSGRAMDETKYF
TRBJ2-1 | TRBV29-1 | CSVEPVRGHNEQFF
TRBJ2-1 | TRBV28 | CASGAYNEQFF
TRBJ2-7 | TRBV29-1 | CSIRSQGYEQYF
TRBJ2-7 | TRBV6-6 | CASSYPAGSDEQYF
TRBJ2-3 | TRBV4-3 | CASSPGRAATTDTQYF
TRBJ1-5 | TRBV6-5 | CASSYVRGPNQPQHF
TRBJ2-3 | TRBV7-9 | CASNLAGVGTDTQYF
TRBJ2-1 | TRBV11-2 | CASSLGGSKYNEQFF
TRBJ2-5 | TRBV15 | CATSRDTVTLQGTQYF
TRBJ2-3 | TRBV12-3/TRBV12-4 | CASSFGQLMSTDTQYF
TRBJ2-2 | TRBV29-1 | CSVAEAGAGELFF
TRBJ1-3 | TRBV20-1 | CSASHRVDGNTIYF
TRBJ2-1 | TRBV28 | CASSSTSGSCNEQFF
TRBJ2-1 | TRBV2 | CASHLEGDEQFF
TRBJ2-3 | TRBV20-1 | CSAREARRSRTDTKYF
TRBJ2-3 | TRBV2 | CASSEAWDRAPITDTQYF
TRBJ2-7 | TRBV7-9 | CASSLKGTSYEQYF
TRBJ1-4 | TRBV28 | CASSSRNYEKLFF
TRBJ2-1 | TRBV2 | CASSEIRQKVNEQFF
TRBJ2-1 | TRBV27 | CSRSFFGFPSNAQFF
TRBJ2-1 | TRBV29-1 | CSARTGPSEQFF
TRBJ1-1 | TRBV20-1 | CSSRRAGGAAQEAFF
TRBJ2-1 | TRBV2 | CASSDKREQFF
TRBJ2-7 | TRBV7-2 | CASSPQTAGGLYEQYF
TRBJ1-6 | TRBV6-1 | CASGIGQNNSPLHF
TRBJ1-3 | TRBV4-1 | CASSQEGQGARGNTIYF
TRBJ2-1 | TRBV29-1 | CSVTLQGYNEQFF
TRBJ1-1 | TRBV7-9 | CASSIFLKGALF